Presented here are 20 T cell receptor beta chains from one specimen sequenced in a study of immune aging and cytomegalovirus after organ transplant. Their antigen targets remain unknown. The time point was: five sample-tagged time points from pre-transplant (day -1) to day 368 post-transplant, pooled. Cells were captured in microwells, and libraries were made with BD Rhapsody targeted mRNA and AbSeq chemistry. One entry per CDR3 protein, called by TCRdb with MiXCR from the single-cell sequencing reads. The repertoire holds about 20,000 distinct CDR3 sequences, with roughly 36% as singletons. The specimen was CMV peptide-activated CD4+ and CD8+ T cells sorted from blood, collected at five time points, pooled. Documented subset: sorted CD8+CD137+ and CD4+CD154+ T cells after about 11 h CMV IE-1 peptide stimulation. These receptor sequences come from a female donor who had a heart transplant and CMV viremia.

This chain joins TRBV27 and TRBJ1-2, with D possibly matching TRBD1 (5 bases). Trimming took 3 bases from V and 8 from J, leaving 13 bases between them. Germline V gene data show CDR1 as MNHEY and CDR2 as SMNVEV (reference sequence). The CDR3 has 13 residues. CDR3 in amino acids: CASSFGREQGYTF. The CDR3 coding sequence is TGTGCCAGCAGTTTCGGCAGGGAACAGGGCTACACCTTC.

Comments on this clonotype: In this CDR3 the conserved last residue, phenylalanine or tryptophan, is missing, so a read error is likely. The CDR3 DNA sequence: TGTGCCAGCACGGGACAGGGTGGGCACAAGCAGTACCTC. It encodes CASTGQGGHKQYL. The chain recombines TRBV25-1 with TRBJ2-7; 9 bases are shared with TRBD1. J was trimmed by 8 bases and V by 7 bases; bases with no gene match: 9. Germline V gene lookup returns CDR1 MGHDK and CDR2 SYGVNS. The CDR3 runs 13 residues.

The chain has TRBV2 and TRBJ2-7, with TRBD1 matching over 12 bases. The CDR3 has 14 residues. J was trimmed by 0 bases and V by 6 bases; bases with no gene match: 0. The germline V gene has CDR1 SNHLY and CDR2 FYNNEI. The chain's CDR3 is CASRGQGASYEQYV. DNA of the CDR3: TGTGCCAGCAGGGGACAGGGGGCCTCCTACGAGCAGTACGTC.

The V and J genes are TRBV19 and TRBJ2-3, with TRBD1 matching 8 bases. The CDR3 has 16 residues. The germline V gene has CDR1 LNHDA and CDR2 SQIVND (reference sequence). The V gene end was trimmed by 5 bases and the J gene end by 3 bases; junction bases not matched to a gene: 10. CDR3 in DNA: TGTGCCAGTAGTTCATCAGGGGGCATCGGTACAGATACGCAGTATTTT. Residues: CASSSSGGIGTDTQYF.

The J gene is TRBJ2-3, the V gene TRBV6-2 or TRBV6-3; the D gene is possibly TRBD1 (6 bases). CDR1 is MNHEY, CDR2 SVGEGT, per germline. V lost 4 bases and J lost 6, with 14 bases in between. CDR3 length: 14 amino acids. The CDR3 nucleotides are TGTGCCAGCAGTTCAGGGGCCCGGAGCGATACGCAGTATTTT. This sequence encodes CASSSGARSDTQYF.

The J gene is TRBJ2-1, the V gene TRBV27; TRBD1 or TRBD2 may be the D gene (5 bases each). Germline V gene data show CDR1 as MNHEY and CDR2 as SMNVEV (reference sequence). V gave up 5 bases and J gave up 2 bases, with 16 bases separating them. This CDR3 comprises 16 residues. CDR3 protein: CASSKRDPVAYNEQFF. CDR3 nucleotide sequence: TGTGCCAGCAGTAAACGGGACCCTGTAGCCTACAATGAGCAGTTCTTC.

CDR3 coding DNA: TGTGCCAGCAGCCTAATGCTAGCGGCCCACACAGATACGCAGTATTTT. Encoded protein: CASSLMLAAHTDTQYF. The V call is TRBV5-4, the J call TRBJ2-3, with 7 nucleotides matching TRBD2. The CDR3 spans 16 residues. Germline CDR1 SGHNT, CDR2 YYREEE (reference sequence). Trimming removed 4 bases from V and 2 bases from J; junction bases left unmatched: 10.

This clonotype was detected a few times. V usage is TRBV20-1 and J usage is TRBJ1-1; D is uncertain. The V end was cut by 8 bases, the J end by 7 bases, with 20 bases between. Germline V gene lookup returns CDR1 DFQATT and CDR2 SNEGSKA (reference sequence). The CDR3 length is 13 residues. The CDR3 sequence is CSSFGQGVFEAFF. CDR3 nucleotides: TGCAGTTCATTTGGGCAAGGAGTTTTTGAAGCTTTCTTT.

The CDR3 nucleotides are TGTGCCACTCGGCGGGAAAATGAGCAGTTCTTC. It codes for CATRRENEQFF. The rearrangement joins TRBV27 to TRBJ2-1; a possible D gene is TRBD2 (6 bases). CDR3 length: 11 residues. Germline V gene data show CDR1 as MNHEY and CDR2 as SMNVEV (reference sequence). Trimming shortened V by 10 bases and J by 7 bases, and 11 bases separated the two germline ends.

The count of this clonotype is one. V is TRBV5-1 and J is TRBJ2-4; 8 bases map to TRBD1. With V trimmed by 4 bases and J by 7 bases, 13 bases remained unmatched. The CDR3 extends over 16 amino acids. CDR1 SGHRS and CDR2 YFSETQ come from the germline V gene. The CDR3 loop reads CASSPPRTGQDNIQYF. Here the CDR3 DNA reads TGCGCCAGCAGCCCACCTCGGACAGGGCAGGACAACATTCAGTACTTC.

This clonotype came up once. V is TRBV24-1 and J is TRBJ2-2; 8 nucleotides match TRBD1. Germline lookup yields CDR1 KGHDR and CDR2 SFDVKD. The CDR3 spans 16 residues. Germline trimming cut 4 bases from V and 1 base from J; bases unmatched to any gene: 4. CDR3 nucleotides: TGTGCCACCAGTGAGGCCGGGACAGGGAACACCGGGGAGCTGTTTTTT. As protein: CATSEAGTGNTGELFF.

A few counts support this clonotype. The chain uses TRBV2 and TRBJ2-5; 9 nucleotides match TRBD2. The CDR3 covers 14 residues. Germline loops: CDR1 SNHLY, CDR2 FYNNEI. After removal of 5 bases from V and 1 base from J, the junction contained 2 bases not matched to a gene. The CDR3 sequence is CASSYSGGQETQYF. DNA of the CDR3: TGTGCCAGCAGTTATAGCGGGGGCCAAGAGACCCAGTACTTC.

V and J are TRBV4-3 and TRBJ2-1; 13 bases align to TRBD2. The J segment lost 7 bases and the V segment lost 4 bases, leaving 13 bases of the junction unmatched. CDR1 is LGHNA, CDR2 YSLEER, per germline. CDR3 size: 18 residues. As DNA, the CDR3 is TGCGCCAGCAGCCTCGGGACTAGCGGGGTATACCGCCGGAATGAGCAGTTCTTC. Protein: CASSLGTSGVYRRNEQFF.

V usage is TRBV4-1 and J usage is TRBJ1-4; D perhaps matches TRBD1 (5 bases). Germline V gene data show CDR1 as MGHRA and CDR2 as YSYEKL. CDR3 length: 13 amino acids. The V gene lost 3 bases and the J gene lost 6 bases, with 8 bases spanning the gap. The CDR3 DNA reads TGCGCCAGCAGCCAGAGGGACCATGAAAAACTGTTTTTT. It encodes CASSQRDHEKLFF.

Many counts were recorded for this clonotype. The rearrangement joins TRBV15 to TRBJ2-3, with 7 bases identical to TRBD2. CDR1 LNHNV and CDR2 YYDKDF come from the germline V gene (reference sequence). Trimming cost V 5 bases and J 6 bases; bases outside gene matches: 11. The CDR3 totals 15 residues. The CDR3 DNA sequence: TGTGCCACCAGCGGCCTGGGGGGGGTCGGGGATACGCAGTATTTT. Translated, it gives CATSGLGGVGDTQYF. Full variable domain (missing parts from reference TRBV15 and TRBJ2-3): DAMVIQNPRYQVTQFGKPVTLSCSQTLNHNVMYWYQQKSSQAPKLLFHYYDKDFNNEADTPDNFQSRRPNTSFCFLDIRSPGLGDTAMYLCATSGLGGVGDTQYFGPGTRLTVL.

This clonotype is termed medium-sized. V and J are TRBV29-1 and TRBJ2-1, with 7 positions matching TRBD1. The J segment lost 2 bases and the V segment lost 1 base, leaving 8 bases of the junction unmatched. The germline gives CDR1 SQVTM, CDR2 ANQGSEA. The CDR3 is 16 amino acids. The CDR3 loop is CSVEGLPTGAYNEQFF. CDR3 bases: TGCAGCGTTGAAGGCCTACCTACAGGGGCCTACAATGAGCAGTTCTTC.

The chain couples TRBV20-1 to TRBJ1-1, with D maybe TRBD1 (5 bases). CDR1 and CDR2 (germline): DFQATT, SNEGSKA (reference sequence). Trimming took 6 bases from V and 3 from J, leaving 14 bases between them. This CDR3 is built from 13 residues. The CDR3 sequence is CSAIRGADTEAFF. Here the CDR3 DNA reads TGCAGTGCCATCCGAGGGGCTGACACTGAAGCTTTCTTT.

As to this clonotype: A read error may produce the germline difference seen at one junction end. The J gene is TRBJ1-1, the V gene TRBV5-6, with 9 bases fitting TRBD1. The CDR3 loop spans 16 amino acids. Germline values: CDR1 SGHDT, CDR2 YYEEEE. CDR3 sequence reads: CASSLTGGGLNTEALF. CDR3 DNA: TGTGCCAGCAGCTTGACAGGGGGCGGCTTGAACACTGAAGCTCTCTTT.

This clonotype was detected ten times or more. The gene calls are TRBV6-2 or TRBV6-3 and TRBJ1-2; D is unclear. The V end lost 2 bases, the J end lost 0 bases, and 7 bases lay between the germline ends. This CDR3 contains 14 residues. Germline CDR1 reads MNHEY; CDR2 reads SVGEGT. The DNA of the CDR3 is TGTGCCAGCAGTTACATAACGGCTAACTATGGCTACACCTTC. Translated, it gives CASSYITANYGYTF.

This chain links TRBV3-1 with TRBJ2-1, with TRBD2 matching 10 bases. This CDR3 is built from 13 residues. Per germline, CDR1 LGHDT and CDR2 YNNKEL (reference sequence). V shed 3 bases, J shed 9 bases, and the junction held 2 bases outside the gene matches. The CDR3 is CASSQASGGEQFF. CDR3 nucleotide sequence: TGTGCCAGCAGCCAGGCTAGCGGGGGTGAGCAGTTCTTC.